The 9 T cell receptor beta chains below come from one sample, sequenced in a study of a mutant IDH1 vaccine in newly diagnosed glioma. Antigens of these TCRs are unknown. Generated by immunoSEQ multiplex PCR, the TCRdb table keeps only in-frame clones and is missing some. The table has around 34,000 clones, roughly 50% seen once. Described time point: week 5, during vaccination. In every dose of vaccine, 300 ug of mutant IDH1 20-mer peptide was given alongside topical imiquimod. This material consisted of PBMCs, taken from a glioma patient whose treatment included an IDH1 peptide vaccine. The source is a young woman with glioma.

The chain combines TRBV5-1 with TRBJ2-3; 7 positions match TRBD2. CDR1 and CDR2 (germline): SGHRS, YFSETQ. Trimming removed 0 bases from V and 4 bases from J; junction bases left unmatched: 11. The CDR3 totals 17 residues. The CDR3 spells CASSLGWASGAADTQYF. The CDR3, as DNA: TGCGCCAGCAGCTTGGGCTGGGCTAGCGGAGCGGCAGATACGCAGTATTTT.

The V call is TRBV19, the J call TRBJ2-5, with 8 bases fitting TRBD2. Per the germline V gene, CDR1 is LNHDA and CDR2 is SQIVND (reference sequence). The CDR3 runs to 16 residues. The V segment lost 1 base and the J segment 1 base; nucleotides outside the gene matches: 5. CDR3 nucleotides: TGTGCCAGTAGTATAGTTGGTAGCGGGGCCCAAGAGACCCAGTACTTC. Protein: CASSIVGSGAQETQYF. Using reference TRBV19 and TRBJ2-5 for the parts outside the CDR3, the full variable domain is DGGITQSPKYLFRKEGQNVTLSCEQNLNHDAMYWYRQDPGQGLRLIYYSQIVNDFQKGDIAEGYSVSREKKESFPLTVTSAQKNPTAFYLCASSIVGSGAQETQYFGPGTRLLVL.

This chain uses TRBV7-2 with TRBJ1-5; 9 nucleotides agree with TRBD1. J lost 11 bases, V lost 4 bases, and 15 bases had no gene match. This CDR3 is built from 16 residues. Germline CDR1 SGHTA, CDR2 FQGNSA. The CDR3 is CASSSYGTGLEAAQHF. The CDR3 region has the DNA TGTGCCAGCAGCTCTTACGGGACAGGGCTGGAGGCGGCCCAGCATTTT.

The count of this clone is one. The V gene is TRBV5-1, the J gene TRBJ2-5; D is unresolved. V lost 1 base and J lost 3, with 7 bases in between. The germline CDR1 and CDR2 sequences are SGHRS and YFSETQ. The CDR3 has 13 amino acids. The CDR3, as DNA: TGCGCCAGCAGCTTGTCTCGGGAAGAGACCCAGTACTTC. Its translation: CASSLSREETQYF.

This clone was counted a few times. The chain carries TRBV2 and TRBJ2-5, with 9 bases aligning to TRBD2. V was clipped by 7 bases and J by 5 bases; unmatched bases: 11. Germline V gene data show CDR1 as SNHLY and CDR2 as FYNNEI. This CDR3 is built from 15 residues. The CDR3 nucleotides are TGTGCCAGCACAGGGGTGCTAGCGGGGATTGAGACCCAGTACTTC. It encodes CASTGVLAGIETQYF.

V and J are TRBV11-1 and TRBJ2-3, with TRBD2 matching 7 bases. Germline lookup yields CDR1 SGHAT and CDR2 FQDESV (reference sequence). This CDR3 has 15 residues. Trimming at V came to 5 bases and at J to 0 bases, leaving 5 bases not matched to a gene. Here the CDR3 DNA reads TGTGCCAGCAGCCCGCAGCGGGGTAGCACAGATACGCAGTATTTT. Translated, it gives CASSPQRGSTDTQYF.

This clone came up once. V gene TRBV12-2 combines with J gene TRBJ1-1; TRBD1 was called by the table and not checked on the DNA. TRBV12-2 counts as a pseudogene. CDR3 length: 14 residues. This CDR3 reads CASRHTGSNTEAFF. CDR3 in DNA: TGTGCAAGTCGCCATACAGGGTCGAACACTGAAGCTTTCTTT.

This clone was seen more than once but under ten times. This chain joins TRBV4-3 and TRBJ2-7, with 9 bases matching TRBD1. The V gene's germline CDR1 is LGHNA and CDR2 YSLEER. V shed 1 base, J shed 3 bases, and the junction held 7 bases outside the gene matches. The CDR3 totals 16 residues. The CDR3 coding sequence is TGCGCCAGCAGCCAAGTGTGGGGACAGGGTCACTACGAGCAGTACTTC. This gives the protein CASSQVWGQGHYEQYF.

On this clone: An end of the junction differs from the germline gene, which may be a read error. J is TRBJ2-1 and V is TRBV13; D may be TRBD2 (6 bases). The CDR3 runs 12 residues. Germline CDR1 is PRHDT and CDR2 is FYEKMQ (reference sequence). For the CDR3, the DNA is TGTGCCAGCAGCTCCCCGACTAGGATAATGATCTTC. This codes for CASSSPTRIMIF.